This T cell receptor beta chain was sequenced for a study of blood T cell repertoires in COVID-19 (TCRdb year 2020). In terms of the full investigation: Samples covering the acute and convalescent phases of COVID-19 were provided by collaborators in the United States, Italy and Spain. The prospective study material was composed of cDNA or gDNA derived from T cells, B-cell-depleted T cells, or PBMCs. The dataset comprised deeply sampled blood TCRbeta repertoires from subjects exposed to, actively infected with, or recovered from COVID-19. The repertoires were released in a freely available public database meant as a resource for research on the immune response to SARS-CoV-2. The samples were drawn from the first 160 participants of the ongoing ImmuneRACE study and from some 1,300 subjects provided by 6 global collaborators. Sample metadata almost always included a de-identified subject ID, COVID-19 status, age in years and sex. HLA class I and class II types, where available, came from metadata supplied by the sample provider rather than from assay-based typing. Results the study describes overall, beyond this receptor: How much clinical and demographic metadata was included differed by source and by participant, and the metadata was provided uncurated.

Reading from cysteine to phenylalanine, the CDR3 counts 17 amino acids. Here the CDR3 DNA is all that survives: 51 bases in frame from base 1. V ends up 4 bases short and J 1 base short, with an unmatched junction base count of 10. Sequences SGHNT (CDR1) and YYREEE (CDR2) are obtained from the germline V gene (reference sequence). In regard to this clone: Its specific antigen is unknown. Base qualities are missing; no much larger clone stands one base away.

Another Seattle source contributed samples from volunteer blood donors who had recovered from COVID-19. Collaborating institutions collected whole blood in K2EDTA tubes following their own protocols. For TCRbeta analysis, collaborators shipped samples as frozen whole blood, isolated PBMCs, or DNA extracted from either of those sample types. TCRbeta CDR3 regions were amplified from genomic DNA using the immunoSEQ Assay, a bias-controlled multiplex PCR. The authors' analysis ran thus. Nucleated cell counts per sample were estimated from amplification of reference gene primers within the assay. To quantify the absolute abundance of each unique TCRbeta CDR3 rearrangement, sequence reads were collapsed and filtered. For each sample, productive Simpson clonality was calculated by taking the square root of Simpson's diversity index across productive rearrangements. Sourced from immuneACCESS, this table was stored by TCRdb with only in-frame sequences that have V and J called. A share of the clones is absent; for the studies checked, an unresolved V gene accounts for under half, and the remainder has no known explanation. V and J calls and clone size are copied from that table; D and trimming were computed from the DNA. The sample table lists approximately 88,000 clones, around three quarters of them with a count of one. The leading ten clones occupy 8% to 9% of the sample.

Recombination joined TRBV5-4 with TRBJ2-3; 9 middle bases align to TRBD2. This receptor was obtained from a man in his forties or fifties who had recovered from COVID-19. Sequenced input: peripheral blood. CDR3 reads: CASSQLLLAGGTDTQYF. At the DNA level, the sequence is TGTGCCAGCAGCCAACTGCTCTTAGCGGGGGGCACAGATACGCAGTATTTT. Reference TRBV5-4 and TRBJ2-3 genes cover what lies past the CDR3, so the full variable domain is ETGVTQSPTHLIKTRGQQVTLRCSSQSGHNTVSWYQQALGQGPQFIFQYYREEENGRGNFPPRFSGLQFPNYSSELNVNALELDDSALYLCASSQLLLAGGTDTQYFGPGTRLTVL.